The source of this T cell receptor (beta chain) is a study of ipilimumab plus nivolumab after autologous stem cell transplantation (dated by TCRdb to about 2021). Describing the broader study: The median number of doses that trial patients received was about five for ipilimumab and under 10 for nivolumab. The myeloma cohort included high-risk transplant-naive patients and patients relapsing within 3 years of a first autologous transplant. Around 40 patients made up the trial's intent-to-treat population. The trial enrolled patients with high-risk diffuse large B cell lymphoma, mature T cell lymphoma, or multiple myeloma undergoing autologous transplant.

General study outcomes and caveats: The authors concluded that, as post-transplant consolidation, combined checkpoint inhibition appeared tolerable. According to the authors, a biologic rationale for studying the approach further came from T cell receptor repertoire, regulatory T cell phenotype and gut microbiota profiles.

As for this clone: Its binding antigen is unknown. Nothing much larger sits one base from this clone, and base qualities are not available.

V loses 5 bases, J loses 1 base, and the germline ends lie 14 bases apart. According to the germline V gene (reference sequence), CDR1 reads LNHDA and CDR2 reads SQIVND. From the cysteine through the phenylalanine, the CDR3 covers 15 amino acids. The kept DNA is CDR3 alone, 45 bases in frame from the first base. The library was produced with the immunoSEQ multiplex PCR assay. The clones in this table, taken by TCRdb from immuneACCESS, are in-frame only. Not every clone is retained; where verified, under half of the shortfall comes from an unresolved V gene, and the cause of the rest is unknown. This sample gives about 9,400 clones in total; over 60% of them show up just once. Clones ranked in the top ten supply 17% of the sample. Checkpoint therapy began 14 to 28 days after autologous transplant, with ipilimumab given at 1 mg/kg intravenously on day 1 of selected weeks. Nivolumab was administered at 3 mg/kg intravenously on day 1 of weeks 1, 4, 7, 10, and every two weeks through week 26. The study was a Phase Ib clinical trial testing combined checkpoint inhibition with ipilimumab and nivolumab as consolidation after autologous stem cell transplantation.

This sample comprised PBMCs, obtained in a trial of ipilimumab plus nivolumab as post-transplant consolidation. The V and J segments used are TRBV19 and TRBJ1-1, with no confidently assigned D gene. The TCR originated in a female donor with multiple myeloma. The CDR3 corresponds to CASSPLFWENTEAFF. The sequenced DNA is TGTGCCAGTAGTCCCCTTTTTTGGGAGAACACTGAAGCTTTCTTT.